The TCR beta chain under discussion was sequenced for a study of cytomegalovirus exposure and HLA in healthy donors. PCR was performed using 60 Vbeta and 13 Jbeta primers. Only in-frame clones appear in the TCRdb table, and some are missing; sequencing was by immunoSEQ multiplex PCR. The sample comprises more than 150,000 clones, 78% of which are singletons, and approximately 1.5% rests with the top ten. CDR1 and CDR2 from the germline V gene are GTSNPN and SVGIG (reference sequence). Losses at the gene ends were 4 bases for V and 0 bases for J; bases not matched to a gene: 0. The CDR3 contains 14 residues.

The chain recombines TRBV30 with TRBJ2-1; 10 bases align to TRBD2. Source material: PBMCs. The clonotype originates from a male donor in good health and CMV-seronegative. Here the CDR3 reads CAWTSGSSYNEQFF. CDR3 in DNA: TGTGCCTGGACTAGCGGGAGCTCCTACAATGAGCAGTTCTTC.